This T cell receptor beta chain was captured in a study of CD8 T cells in Susac syndrome (dated by TCRdb to about 2019). Some background on the complete study: Repertoire sequencing was used to test whether CD8+ T cell activation and differentiation in Susac syndrome was antigen driven. The paper as a whole reports these results and caveats: The TCR sequencing and HLA analysis was acknowledged to have included a relatively small number of individuals.

High-throughput TCR beta sequencing profiled peripheral blood CD8+ and CD4+ T cells from healthy donors, Susac syndrome patients and multiple sclerosis patients. The healthy donors served as controls matched for age and sex. Bulk CD8+ and CD4+ T cells were purified by magnetic negative isolation, whereas CD8+ TEMRA cells were enriched by FACS. Blood was collected in EDTA tubes and processed within 24 hours, with PBMCs isolated through density gradient centrifugation. PBMCs intended for TCR sequencing were cryopreserved in liquid nitrogen and thawed later in a water bath at 37 degrees C. A purity of at least 90% was achieved for sorted or isolated CD4+, CD8+ and CD8+ TEMRA cells. Taken from cysteine to valine, the CDR3 has 14 residues. The CDR3 DNA has 42 bases and is translated from base 1. CDR1 and CDR2 (LGHDT, YNNKEL) derive from the germline V gene (reference sequence). V and J are truncated by 2 bases and 7 bases respectively, leaving an intervening sequence of 15 bases.

As regards this clonotype: No cognate antigen has been identified for it. The sample holds no much larger clone one base away, and base qualities are not on file.

RNA was extracted with the RNeasy kit and about 0.5 to 1 ug was reverse transcribed using random hexamers. The immunoSEQ multiplex PCR assay, covering 54 Vbeta and 13 Jbeta segments, was used to amplify TCR beta CDR3 regions. PCR amplification bias was corrected using a synthetic template baseline for primer optimization and computational correction. Per the authors' processing: Reads were annotated to V, D and J genes according to IMGT and were analyzed with immunoSEQ Analyzer, with only productive sequences retained. Clonality was calculated as one minus the Shannon entropy normalized by log2 of the number of productive unique sequences. For each patient and control, public and private clones were evaluated among the 100 most prevalent clones. Clones were defined as Susac-specific when absent from the healthy and MS cohorts, from over 950 published viral clones and from other ImmuneACCESS disease sequences. The public reads were reprocessed in TCRdb via fastp at Q25 and MiXCR, keeping in-frame beta chains. Rows with a matching CDR3 protein are joined into one entry that keeps the most common DNA and genes. The V and J calls shown here were made by TCRdb, not taken from the authors' results. The sample contains about 200,000 distinct CDR3 sequences, roughly 94% of them found a single time. The top ten clonotypes cover 0.1% of the sample.

The V gene is TRBV3-1 and the J gene is TRBJ2-7, with TRBD2 perhaps the D gene, on 6 matching bases. The sample was CD4+ T cells from PBMCs. The source of this sequence is a human donor in good health. The CDR3 here reads CASSQTGVRREQYV. The nucleotide sequence reads TGTGCCAGCAGCCAAACGGGGGTAAGGAGGGAGCAGTACGTC.